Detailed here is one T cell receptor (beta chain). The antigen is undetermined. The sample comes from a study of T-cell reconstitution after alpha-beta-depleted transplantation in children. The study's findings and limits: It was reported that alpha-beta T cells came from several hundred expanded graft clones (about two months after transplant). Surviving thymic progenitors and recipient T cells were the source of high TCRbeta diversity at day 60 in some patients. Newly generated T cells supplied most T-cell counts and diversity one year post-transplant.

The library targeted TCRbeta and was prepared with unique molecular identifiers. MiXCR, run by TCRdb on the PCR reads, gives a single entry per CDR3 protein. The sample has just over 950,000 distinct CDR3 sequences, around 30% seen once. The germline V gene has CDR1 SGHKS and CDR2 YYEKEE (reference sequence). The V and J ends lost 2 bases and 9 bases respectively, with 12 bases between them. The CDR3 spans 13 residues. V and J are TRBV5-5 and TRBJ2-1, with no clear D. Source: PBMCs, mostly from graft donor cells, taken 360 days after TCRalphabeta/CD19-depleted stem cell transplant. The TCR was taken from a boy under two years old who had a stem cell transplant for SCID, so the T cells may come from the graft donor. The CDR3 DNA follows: TGTGCCAGCAGCTTTCTCCAAGTTAGTGAGCAGTTCTTC. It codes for CASSFLQVSEQFF.